A single sample gave rise to the 15 T cell receptor beta chains below, sequenced in a study of cytomegalovirus exposure and HLA in healthy donors. This PCR relied on a set of 60 Vbeta primers and 13 Jbeta primers. The protocol was immunoSEQ multiplex PCR, while the TCRdb copy is restricted to in-frame clones and leaves out a portion. The repertoire table contains 100,000 to 150,000 clones. Sequences were obtained from PBMCs. All receptors derive from a woman in her thirties or forties in good health and CMV-seropositive.

V is TRBV30 and J is TRBJ2-2, with TRBD1 matching 7 bases. Germline V gene sequence: CDR1 GTSNPN, CDR2 SVGIG (reference sequence). The CDR3 runs to 18 residues. J lost 2 bases, V lost 1 base, and 13 bases had no gene match. Written as DNA, the CDR3 is TGTGCCTGGAGTGCGAACAGGGGAGTGGGGTTAAACACCGGGGAGCTGTTTTTT. It yields the protein CAWSANRGVGLNTGELFF.

This chain connects TRBV6-4 to TRBJ2-4; 9 nucleotides agree with TRBD1. V shed 8 bases, J shed 5 bases, and the junction held 10 bases outside the gene matches. There are 15 residues in the CDR3. The V gene's germline CDR1 is MRHNA and CDR2 SNTAGT. CDR3 bases: TGTGCCAGCGCGCCACAGGGGGCGAGCCAAAACATTCAGTACTTC. Protein sequence: CASAPQGASQNIQYF.

The rearrangement joins TRBV11-2 to TRBJ2-1, with 8 bases matching TRBD2. Germline V gene data show CDR1 as SGHAT and CDR2 as FQNNGV. The CDR3 is made up of 15 amino acids. V lost 5 bases to trimming and J lost 2 bases; unmatched junction nucleotides: 5. CDR3 in DNA: TGTGCCAGCAGCCCCAATAGCGGGACCTACAATGAGCAGTTCTTC. As protein: CASSPNSGTYNEQFF. The whole variable domain, filled in from reference TRBV11-2 and TRBJ2-1, reads EAGVAQSPRYKIIEKRQSVAFWCNPISGHATLYWYQQILGQGPKLLIQFQNNGVVDDSQLPKDRFSAERLKGVDSTLKIQPAKLEDSAVYLCASSPNSGTYNEQFFGPGTRLTVL.

This chain links TRBV28 with TRBJ2-7; 9 bases fit TRBD2. Germline CDR1 reads MDHEN; CDR2 reads SYDVKM. The ends lost 5 bases at V and 2 bases at J; junction bases unmatched: 10. This CDR3 has 16 amino acids. CDR3 loop: CASSLPPGLATYEQYF. CDR3 DNA sequence: TGTGCCAGCAGTCTACCTCCCGGACTAGCGACCTACGAGCAGTACTTC.

The genes are TRBV28 and TRBJ2-7, with D tentatively TRBD2 (6 bases). From germline, CDR1 is MDHEN and CDR2 SYDVKM. V lost 3 bases, J lost 0 bases, and 12 bases lay in between. The CDR3 has 15 residues. The CDR3 is CASSLEGPSSYEQYF. CDR3 bases: TGTGCCAGCAGTTTGGAGGGGCCCTCCTCCTACGAGCAGTACTTC.

The V gene is TRBV7-2, the J gene TRBJ2-1, with D unclear. The CDR3 loop spans 17 amino acids. V lost 3 bases to trimming and J lost 6 bases, with 21 bases between them. Germline CDR1 reads SGHTA; CDR2 reads FQGNSA. This CDR3 is CASSLWQRNERGNEQFF. CDR3 nucleotides: TGTGCCAGCAGCTTGTGGCAGAGGAATGAGCGAGGCAATGAGCAGTTCTTC.

The gene calls are TRBV6-1 and TRBJ2-3; D unresolved. The CDR3 spans 15 residues. Germline CDR1 is MNHNS and CDR2 is SASEGT. The V gene lost 4 bases and the J gene lost 0 bases, with 11 bases spanning the gap. The CDR3 nucleotides are TGTGCCAGCAGTGTACAAGATTTTAGCACAGATACGCAGTATTTT. Translating gives CASSVQDFSTDTQYF.

The rearrangement uses TRBV25-1 and TRBJ2-3; 10 positions match TRBD2. Losses at the gene ends were 6 bases for V and 4 bases for J; bases not matched to a gene: 4. Germline V lookup: CDR1 MGHDK, CDR2 SYGVNS. The CDR3 contains 14 residues. CDR3 amino acids: CASRSGRVPDTQYF. The CDR3, as DNA: TGTGCCAGCAGGAGCGGGAGGGTGCCAGATACGCAGTATTTT.

The rearrangement joins TRBV4-3 to TRBJ2-4; TRBD1 agrees at 9 bases. The CDR3 is 15 amino acids. Germline-derived CDR1 and CDR2 are LGHNA and YSLEER. The junction had 6 bases not matched to a gene; V was cut back by 4 bases and J by 5 bases. CDR3 nucleotide sequence: TGCGCCAGCAGCCTAGGGACAGGGTATGAAAACATTCAGTACTTC. Translated: CASSLGTGYENIQYF.

The chain employs TRBV30 and TRBJ2-3; tentatively, D is TRBD1 (5 bases). CDR1 and CDR2 from the germline V gene are GTSNPN and SVGIG (reference sequence). This CDR3 contains 15 residues. Deletions cut 2 bases from V and 1 base from J, with 13 bases between. CDR3 sequence: CAWSPKGSGTDTQYF. The CDR3 region has the DNA TGTGCCTGGAGTCCAAAGGGGTCGGGCACAGATACGCAGTATTTT.

J is TRBJ2-1 and V is TRBV27; D gene ambiguous. The V and J ends lost 3 bases and 3 bases respectively, with 6 bases between them. This CDR3 comprises 13 residues. Germline V lookup: CDR1 MNHEY, CDR2 SMNVEV (reference sequence). The CDR3 nucleotides read TGTGCCAGCAGTTTGACTGGCTACAATGAGCAGTTCTTC. It codes for CASSLTGYNEQFF.

The rearrangement links TRBV11-1 to TRBJ2-7, with 9 nucleotides matching TRBD2. V was clipped by 1 base and J by 0 bases; unmatched bases: 1. Per germline, CDR1 SGHAT and CDR2 FQDESV (reference sequence). The CDR3 is made up of 15 amino acids. The DNA for the CDR3 is TGTGCCAGCAGCTTAGGACTAGCGGCCTCCTACGAGCAGTACTTC. It encodes CASSLGLAASYEQYF.

This chain connects TRBV11-1 to TRBJ1-1; D unresolved. The CDR3 extends over 11 amino acids. Germline CDR1 is SGHAT and CDR2 is FQDESV (reference sequence). The germline V and J ends were trimmed by 5 bases and 3 bases, with 4 bases remaining between them. The CDR3 reads CASSHDTEAFF. The CDR3 DNA sequence: TGTGCCAGCAGCCATGACACTGAAGCTTTCTTT.

The genes are TRBV5-1 and TRBJ2-3; the D is unclear. Germline-derived CDR1 and CDR2 are SGHRS and YFSETQ. This CDR3 is built from 14 residues. V dropped 7 bases and J dropped 2 bases, with 14 bases sitting between them. CDR3 region: CASSGDVVTDTQYF. DNA for the CDR3: TGCGCCAGCTCCGGAGACGTGGTCACAGATACGCAGTATTTT.

To note about this clone: This same CDR3 is encoded by further DNA sequences in the sample. The chain combines TRBV4-1 with TRBJ1-1, with D possibly being TRBD1 (5 bases). The CDR3 sequence is 13 residues long. Germline CDR1 reads MGHRA; CDR2 reads YSYEKL. The germline V and J ends were trimmed by 1 base and 8 bases, with 11 bases remaining between them. The CDR3: CASSQVGRPEAFF. The CDR3, as DNA: TGCGCCAGCAGCCAAGTGGGGCGACCCGAAGCTTTCTTT.